Presented here are 10 T cell receptor beta chains from one specimen sequenced in a study of CD8 T cells in Susac syndrome. With random hexamers, roughly 0.45 to 1 ug RNA was reverse transcribed. MiXCR was run by TCRdb on the immunoSEQ multiplex PCR reads, yielding one entry per CDR3 protein. The table has 250,000 to 300,000 distinct CDR3 sequences, about 88% seen once; the top ten hold 0.095% to 0.14%. The sample was CD8+ T cells from PBMCs. Every receptor here comes from a human donor with multiple sclerosis.

The rearrangement uses TRBV9 and TRBJ2-7, with 11 bases aligning to TRBD2. The germline V gene has CDR1 SGDLS and CDR2 YYNGEE. The CDR3 totals 16 residues. Losses at the gene ends were 3 bases for V and 4 bases for J; bases not matched to a gene: 9. CDR3 loop: CASSGGITSGRYEQYF. CDR3 bases: TGTGCCAGCAGCGGGGGGATCACTAGCGGGAGATACGAGCAGTACTTC.

This chain's CDR3 is CASSIGGNMGTDTQYF. In DNA form, the CDR3 reads TGTGCCAGTAGTATAGGGGGTAATATGGGCACAGATACGCAGTATTTT. This chain uses TRBV19 with TRBJ2-3; D remains ambiguous. Trimming stripped 1 base from V and 1 base from J, with 12 bases between. The CDR3 has 16 residues. CDR1 and CDR2 (germline): LNHDA, SQIVND (reference sequence).

The chain is built from TRBV28 and TRBJ2-1, with 8 bases that match TRBD2. V was pared by 3 bases and J by 4 bases, with 5 bases of the junction left unmatched. There are 15 residues in the CDR3. Germline CDR1 and CDR2: MDHEN and SYDVKM. The CDR3 DNA reads as TGTGCCAGCAGTTTTAGCGGGATTGGTTACAATGAGCAGTTCTTC. It specifies CASSFSGIGYNEQFF.

V gene TRBV12-3 or TRBV12-4 combines with J gene TRBJ2-5; TRBD1 matches 10 bases. The CDR3 runs 16 residues. V lost 4 bases, J lost 5 bases, and 10 bases stayed unmatched. The CDR3 is CASSSRTTGGEETQYF. DNA for the CDR3: TGTGCCAGCAGTTCTCGCACGACAGGGGGCGAGGAGACCCAGTACTTC.

The chain links TRBV29-1 to TRBJ2-1; 8 nucleotides line up with TRBD2. The V and J ends lost 0 bases and 6 bases, in that order; junction bases with no gene match: 10. CDR1 and CDR2 (germline): SQVTM, ANQGSEA. The CDR3 covers 16 residues. CDR3 sequence: CSVEDLVVAGSNEQFF. The CDR3 nucleotides read TGCAGCGTTGAAGATCTGGTGGTAGCGGGAAGCAATGAGCAGTTCTTC.

This clonotype was found once. The chain couples TRBV13 to TRBJ1-1, with TRBD1 matching over 7 bases. This CDR3 region has 11 residues. V lost 5 bases to trimming and J lost 14 bases; unmatched junction nucleotides: 8. Germline CDR1 is PRHDT and CDR2 is FYEKMQ (reference sequence). CDR3 bases: TGTGCCAGCAGCGTCCGGGGACAGAGCTTCTTT. It is translated as CASSVRGQSFF. Variable domain in full (rest from reference TRBV13 and TRBJ1-1): AAGVIQSPRHLIKEKRETATLKCYPIPRHDTVYWYQQGPGQDPQFLISFYEKMQSDKGSIPDRFSAQQFSDYHSELNMSSLELGDSALYFCASSVRGQSFFGQGTRLTVV.

The genes are TRBV7-9 and TRBJ2-1, with 8 bases lining up with TRBD2. The CDR3 covers 12 residues. V shed 7 bases, J shed 10 bases, and the junction held 6 bases outside the gene matches. Germline V gene data show CDR1 as SEHNR and CDR2 as FQNEAQ (reference sequence). The CDR3 DNA is TGTGCCAGCACCCCACGGGGGGGGGAGCAGTTCTTC. The encoded protein is CASTPRGGEQFF.

This clonotype was observed a few times. The gene calls are TRBV4-1 and TRBJ1-1; the D is unclear. Trimming removed 1 base from V and 1 base from J, with 7 bases in between. Germline V gene data show CDR1 as MGHRA and CDR2 as YSYEKL. CDR3 length equals 14 residues. CDR3 bases: TGCGCCAGCAGCCAAGGGGCGGGGAACACTGAAGCTTTCTTT. It specifies CASSQGAGNTEAFF.

The chain combines TRBV5-4 with TRBJ2-7; D possibly corresponds to TRBD2 (5 bases). Germline V gene data show CDR1 as SGHNT and CDR2 as YYREEE (reference sequence). Trimming stripped 4 bases from V and 2 bases from J, with 10 bases between. The CDR3 extends over 13 amino acids. This CDR3 is CASSQTRTYEQYF. For the CDR3, the DNA is TGTGCCAGCAGCCAAACTAGAACCTACGAGCAGTACTTC.

This chain links TRBV6-5 with TRBJ2-4; D gene uncertain. Germline V gene lookup returns CDR1 MNHEY and CDR2 SVGAGI. The V gene lost 2 bases and the J gene lost 1 base, with 3 bases spanning the gap. The length of the CDR3 is 13 residues. As DNA, the CDR3 is TGTGCCAGCAGTTACGGGGCCAAAAACATTCAGTACTTC. Protein: CASSYGAKNIQYF.